This T cell receptor beta chain was recorded in a study of Tregs in tolerant kidney transplant recipients. Here immunoSEQ multiplex PCR was the method, and the copy in TCRdb shows in-frame clones only, minus some. Of approximately 75,000 clones in the sample, approximately 89% were seen once. CDR1 and CDR2 from the germline V gene are MDHEN and SYDVKM. The CDR3 is 14 amino acids. The V end lost 3 bases, the J end lost 2 bases, and 8 bases lay between the germline ends. This clone has only a few counts. The gene calls are TRBV28 and TRBJ1-3; D gene ambiguous. The sequence was collected from a human donor who received a combined kidney and bone marrow transplant. Sequences were derived from Tregs from blood, sampled before the transplant. The CDR3 region is CASSLEGPGNTIYF. The CDR3 nucleotides are TGTGCCAGCAGTTTGGAGGGTCCTGGAAACACCATATATTTT.